Listed below are T cell receptor beta chains from one sample, sequenced in a study of CD4 and CD8 cells across lung adenocarcinoma regions. TCRdb passed the PCR reads through MiXCR, listing each CDR3 protein once. The sample lists around 20,000 distinct CDR3 sequences, more than 45% occurring once. Specimen: CD4+ T cells from the margin of a lung tumor. These receptor sequences come from a male donor with lung adenocarcinoma. The CD4 and CD8 labels of this study may be unreliable. CDR3s include the opening cysteine and the closing phenylalanine or tryptophan. A D gene is named only where the DNA matches it firmly. Not every row has a clone size; where given, it reads once, few, many or a size class.

TRBD2,large,TRBV6-5,TRBJ2-7,CASSHQTSGYYEQYF,TGTGCCAGCAGTCACCAGACTAGCGGGTACTACGAGCAGTACTTC
-,-,TRBV3-1,TRBJ1-5,CASSQESGGLSTGQPQHF,TGTGCCAGCAGCCAAGAGTCCGGAGGGCTTTCAACCGGTCAGCCCCAGCATTTT
TRBD2,many,TRBV20-1,TRBJ2-1,CSANVRSLGGSYNEQFF,TGCAGTGCTAACGTCAGGTCCCTGGGGGGGTCCTACAATGAGCAGTTCTTC
TRBD1,-,TRBV6-1,TRBJ1-1,CASSPRTGEAFF,TGTGCCAGCAGTCCCCGGACAGGGGAAGCTTTCTTT
-,-,TRBV4-1,TRBJ2-3,CASAGLGGSYADTQYF,TGCGCCAGCGCGGGGCTCGGCGGCAGTTACGCAGATACGCAGTATTTC
-,-,TRBV24-1,TRBJ2-7,CATSDSQAGYYEQYF,TGTGCCACCAGTGATTCGCAAGCGGGTTACTACGAGCAGTACTTC
-,-,TRBV6-5,TRBJ2-1,CASSYSYGQLYNEQFF,TGTGCCAGCAGTTACTCCTACGGACAGTTATACAATGAGCAGTTCTTC
TRBD2,many,TRBV4-1,TRBJ2-3,CASSQRGLAGGTTDTQYF,TGCGCCAGCAGCCAACGAGGACTAGCGGGAGGGACCACAGATACGCAGTATTTT
-,once,TRBV10-1,TRBJ2-5,CAGSGGGDEDTQYF,TGCGCGGGCTCGGGTGGCGGGGACGAAGATACGCAGTACTTC
-,few,TRBV6-1,TRBJ2-5,CASCRDLGTETQYF,TGTGCCAGCTGCCGGGACCTGGGGACAGAGACCCAGTACTTC
TRBD2,many,TRBV4-1,TRBJ2-1,CASSQDTAGAMGEQFF,TGCGCCAGCAGCCAAGATACCGCGGGAGCAATGGGCGAGCAGTTCTTC
-,-,TRBV4-2,TRBJ2-3,CASSHSGVSAKNMQYF,TGTGCCAGCAGCCACTCGGGCGTGTCCGCCAAAAATATGCAGTATTTC
TRBD1,medium-sized,TRBV6-5,TRBJ2-1,CASSYSLGQVYNEQFF,TGTGCCAGCAGTTACTCCCTTGGACAGGTTTACAATGAGCAGTTCTTC
-,-,TRBV27,TRBJ2-3,CARRTGCRYPDTQYF,TGTGCCAGGAGGACCGGGTGTCGTTACCCAGATACGCAGTATTTC
-,many,TRBV7-8,TRBJ2-1,CASSLRAEVGAYNEQFF,TGTGCCAGCAGCTTACGGGCCGAGGTAGGGGCCTACAATGAGCAGTTCTTC
TRBD1,many,TRBV4-1,TRBJ2-5,CASSHSAAGGGQETQYF,TGCGCCAGCAGCCATTCAGCGGCAGGGGGTGGTCAAGAGACCCAGTACTTC
-,many,TRBV4-1,TRBJ2-2,CASRPGLSNTGELFF,TGCGCCAGCAGACCGGGACTTTCGAACACCGGGGAGCTGTTTTTT
-,once,TRBV10-2,TRBJ2-6,CATTSPCANDLYF,TGCGCCACCACTTCTCCTTGCGCCAACGACCTGTATTTC
-,few,TRBV6-5,TRBJ2-5,CASSLTGGEQYF,TGTGCCAGCAGTTTGACAGGTGGTGAGCAGTACTTC
-,-,TRBV7-2,TRBJ1-2,CASSSTIVGAHGYTF,TGTGCCAGCAGCTCGACCATCGTGGGGGCGCATGGCTACACCTTC
-,once,TRBV6-2/TRBV6-3,TRBJ2-5,CASRHSLQETQYF,TGTGCCAGCAGACACAGCCTACAAGAGACCCAGTACTTC
-,once,TRBV27,TRBJ2-3,CASSPRRGAVGQDTQYF,TGTGCCAGCAGTCCTCGCCGCGGGGCTGTGGGCCAAGACACGCAGTATTTC
-,-,TRBV7-2,TRBJ2-4,CPGTGLRAKDTQYF,TGCCCCGGCACGGGACTGCGAGCCAAAGATACGCAGTACTTT
TRBD1,-,TRBV7-2,TRBJ2-7,CASSSSGTGNEQYF,TGTGCCAGCAGCTCGTCCGGGACAGGTAACGAGCAGTACTTC
-,-,TRBV6-1,TRBJ1-3,CASRRGDYSGNTIYF,TGTGCCAGCAGAAGGGGGGATTACTCTGGAAACACCATATATTTT
TRBD1,few,TRBV4-1,TRBJ1-5,CASSQDGGQSNQPQHF,TGCGCCAGCAGCCAAGATGGGGGACAGAGCAATCAGCCCCAGCATTTT
-,-,TRBV6-1,TRBJ2-3,CASSVGKSGANVLTFGAGTDTQYF,-
-,-,TRBV20-1,TRBJ1-1,CSARGGGGPTEAFF,TGCAGTGCTAGAGGGGGTGGAGGGCCTACTGAAGCTTTCTTT
-,once,TRBV20-1,TRBJ2-1,CSARDSPWGARPYNEQFF,TGCAGTGCTAGAGACTCCCCATGGGGCGCCCGCCCCTACAATGAGCAGTTCTTC
-,large,TRBV27,TRBJ2-7,CASSRARSGYEQYF,TGTGCCAGTAGCCGGGCGCGTTCGGGCTACGAGCAGTACTTC
-,many,TRBV7-8,TRBJ1-1,CASSSQENTEAFF,TGTGCCAGCTCCTCACAGGAGAACACTGAAGCTTTCTTT
-,medium-sized,TRBV6-1,TRBJ1-1,CASSEVWGPTEAFF,TGTGCCAGCAGTGAAGTTTGGGGGCCCACTGAAGCTTTCTTT
TRBD1,-,TRBV6-1,TRBJ2-3,CGRGLGRRDTDTQYF,TGTGGCAGGGGGCTAGGGCGCCGCGACACAGATACGCAGTATTTT
TRBD1,once,TRBV2,TRBJ1-4,CASRGQGNNEKLFF,TGTGCCAGCAGGGGACAGGGAAATAATGAAAAACTGTTTTTT
TRBD2,-,TRBV6-1,TRBJ2-5,CASSEGAGEQETQYF,TGTGCCAGCAGTGAAGGGGCGGGAGAGCAAGAGACCCAGTACTTC
-,medium-sized,TRBV6-1,TRBJ2-5,CASRTGAETQYF,TGTGCCAGCAGGACGGGAGCAGAGACCCAGTACTTC